This T cell receptor beta chain was sequenced for a study of blood T cell repertoires in COVID-19 (dated by TCRdb to the early 2020s). In terms of the full investigation: Samples from collaborators originated in the United States, Italy and Spain and spanned both the acute and convalescent phases of COVID-19. The prospective study material was composed of cDNA or gDNA derived from T cells, B-cell-depleted T cells, or PBMCs. The dataset comprised deeply sampled blood TCRbeta repertoires from subjects exposed to, actively infected with, or recovered from COVID-19. The repertoires were released in a freely available public database intended as a resource for research on the immune response to SARS-CoV-2. The samples were drawn from the first 160 participants of the ongoing ImmuneRACE study and from some 1,300 subjects provided by 6 global collaborators. Sample metadata almost always included a de-identified subject ID, COVID-19 status, age in years and sex. Where HLA class I and class II types were available, the types were taken from metadata supplied by the sample provider, not from assay-based typing.

Enrolling through a virtual design, the prospective study's participants ranged in age from roughly 18 to 95 years and lived across about two dozen United States geographic areas. Cohort assignment in the prospective study relied on participant-reported clinical history from a screening survey and a study questionnaire. Recovered participants in ImmuneRACE Cohort 3 were defined as having two consecutive negative NP/OP PCR tests, clearance from a healthcare professional, or resolution of symptoms. Mobile phlebotomists in the prospective study collected whole blood, serum and a nasopharyngeal or oropharyngeal swab from every participant. Over a 2-month period, participants in the prospective study had the option of providing additional blood draws and questionnaires. Blood samples from the prospective study were shipped frozen or at room temperature prior to DNA extraction. The full study reports these points: Clinical and demographic metadata were provided uncurated, with the amount varying by source and participant.

TCRbeta CDR3 regions were amplified from genomic DNA using the immunoSEQ Assay, a bias-controlled multiplex PCR. The paper's data handling went like this. The number of nucleated cells in each sample was estimated from the amplification of reference gene primers within the assay. To quantify the absolute abundance of each unique TCRbeta CDR3 rearrangement, sequence reads were collapsed and filtered. Productive Simpson clonality was computed per sample as the square root of Simpson's diversity index over productive rearrangements. The table comes from immuneACCESS by way of TCRdb, which keeps in-frame sequences with V and J called. Part of the clones is missing from these tables; in studies checked, under half for an unresolved V gene and the rest for unknown reasons. The D gene and trimming were derived from the DNA, and the V and J assignments and clone size from that table. Here the sample has approximately 230,000 clones; around 89% occur a single time. 3.5% to 5% of the sample rests with the top ten.

Its CDR3 holds 16 amino acids, cysteine through phenylalanine. The read is trimmed to its CDR3 DNA, 48 bases read in frame from base 1. CDR1 is given as SNHLY and CDR2 as FYNNEI, both from the germline V gene. Relative to germline, V is missing 9 bases and J is missing 4 bases, with 14 bases of the junction outside any gene match. Turning to this clone: The antigen it recognizes is unknown. No qualities accompany the bases; no much larger clone lies one base away.

This clonotype was sampled from a woman aged 25 to 39 who had recovered from COVID-19. Specimen: PBMCs or T cells enriched from blood (not recorded which). The chain is assembled from TRBV2 and TRBJ2-3; 9 bases in the junction line up with TRBD2. The CDR3 region reads CASNLRGGRAADTQYF. The DNA sequence is TGTGCCAGTAACCTACGGGGCGGGAGGGCGGCAGATACGCAGTATTTT.